The 8 T cell receptor beta chains below were found in one sample sequenced in a study of blood T cells in healthy people across ages. A J-beta primer mix and a sample-barcoded 5' primer were used in a second PCR of roughly 6 to 12 cycles. TCRdb redid the calling of the 5' RACE reads with MiXCR, one entry per CDR3 protein. The table has under 1,000,000 distinct CDR3 sequences, under 40% seen once. The sequenced material came from blood. The source of these receptors is a man younger than 30 in good health.

This clonotype was found a few times. The chain links TRBV7-2 to TRBJ1-6; 7 bases line up with TRBD1. The junction had 14 bases not matched to a gene; V was cut back by 5 bases and J by 10 bases. CDR1 and CDR2 from the germline V gene are SGHTA and FQGNSA. This CDR3 has 16 residues. The CDR3 region has the DNA TGTGCCAGCAGCCCAGACCGTACAGGGGTTAAGTCACCCCTCCACTTT. Protein sequence: CASSPDRTGVKSPLHF. The variable domain in full, with the rest retrieved from reference TRBV7-2 and TRBJ1-6, is GAGVSQSPSNKVTEKGKDVELRCDPISGHTALYWYRQSLGQGLEFLIYFQGNSAPDKSGLPSDRFSAERTGGSVSTLTIQRTQQEDSAVYLCASSPDRTGVKSPLHFGNGTRLTVT.

This clonotype was picked up many times. The CDR3 DNA is TGTGCCAGCAGCCCCCGGACTAGCCCAGATACGCAGTATTTT. It yields the protein CASSPRTSPDTQYF. This sequence joins TRBV7-3 and TRBJ2-3, with 8 bases identical to TRBD2. The CDR3 runs 14 residues. V was clipped by 5 bases and J by 4 bases; unmatched bases: 5. The germline V gene encodes CDR1 SGHTA and CDR2 FQGTGA.

The gene calls are TRBV6-2 or TRBV6-3 and TRBJ2-4; D is possibly TRBD2 (7 bases). The CDR3 contains 15 residues. The V and J ends lost 1 base and 7 bases respectively, with 14 bases between them. The germline gives CDR1 MNHEY, CDR2 SVGEGT. CDR3 sequence (DNA): TGTGCCAGCAGTTACTTGGCGGGGGCGCGGAACATTCAGTACTTC. This sequence encodes CASSYLAGARNIQYF.

This chain connects TRBV5-1 to TRBJ2-1; D unclear. Germline V gives CDR1 SGHRS, CDR2 YFSETQ. With 1 base removed from V and 3 bases from J, the gap between germline ends came to 11 bases. The CDR3 has 15 residues. CDR3 amino acids: CASSLFGLNYNEQFF. The CDR3, as DNA: TGCGCCAGCAGCTTGTTCGGATTAAACTACAATGAGCAGTTCTTC.

J is TRBJ2-1 and V is TRBV6-2 or TRBV6-3; D gene uncertain. Trimming took 4 bases from V and 4 from J, leaving 8 bases between them. Germline V lookup: CDR1 MNHEY, CDR2 SVGEGT. The CDR3 loop spans 13 amino acids. The CDR3 DNA sequence: TGTGCCAGCAGTTTACGCGCGTACAATGAGCAGTTCTTC. Translating it yields CASSLRAYNEQFF.

This clonotype turned up a few times. The V gene is TRBV20-1, the J gene TRBJ2-1, with 9 bases identical to TRBD2. Germline assignment: CDR1 DFQATT and CDR2 SNEGSKA (reference sequence). This CDR3 has 13 amino acids. V was pared by 6 bases and J by 8 bases, with 8 bases of the junction left unmatched. The CDR3 coding sequence is TGCAGTGCCAATGCGGGGGGGGGCTATGAGCAGTTCTTC. Encoded protein: CSANAGGGYEQFF.

This clonotype appeared a few times. The J gene is TRBJ2-1, the V gene TRBV6-1; D tentatively fits TRBD1 or TRBD2 (5 bases each). V lost 4 bases and J 8 bases, leaving 15 bases between the germline ends. The length of the CDR3 is 14 residues. Germline V gives CDR1 MNHNS, CDR2 SASEGT. The CDR3 DNA reads TGTGCCAGCAGTGCACTATCACGGGGCGATGAGCAGTTCTTC. Its protein product is CASSALSRGDEQFF.

This clonotype has ten or more counts. V gene TRBV12-3 or TRBV12-4 combines with J gene TRBJ2-1; D is ambiguous. V was shortened by 6 bases and J by 3 bases, with 9 bases between the two germline ends. The CDR3 is made up of 13 amino acids. This chain's CDR3 is CASRLDNYNEQFF. The DNA for the CDR3 is TGTGCCAGCAGGCTCGACAACTACAATGAGCAGTTCTTC.